Listed below are T cell receptor beta chains from one sample, sequenced in a study of Graves' ophthalmopathy and Graves' hyperthyroidism. MiXCR was run by TCRdb on the multiplex PCR reads, yielding one entry per CDR3 protein. The data contain roughly 400,000 distinct CDR3 sequences, 15% of them singletons. Material: peripheral blood. The receptors originated from a woman aged 18-35 years with stable Graves' hyperthyroidism. The CDR3 runs from the conserved cysteine through the conserved F or W. The order of the fields is CDR3 length, J gene, clone size, D gene, V gene, CDR3 DNA, CDR3 protein. D genes are given only for firm matches. Not all rows give a size; the values are once, few, many and, for expanded clones, a class.

>13|TRBJ2-7|many|TRBD1|TRBV6-1
TGTGCCACCAAACAGGGGGCGTCTTACGAGCAGTACTTC
CATKQGASYEQYF
>14|TRBJ2-2|-|-|TRBV6-1
TGTGCCAGCAGTGAAGCGAGTGACACCGGGGAGCTGTTTTTT
CASSEASDTGELFF
>16|TRBJ2-7|few|-|TRBV13
TGTGCCAGCAGCTTATCAATACTCGAGGGTACCTACGAGCAGTACTTC
CASSLSILEGTYEQYF
>13|TRBJ1-1|many|-|TRBV20-1
TGCAGTGCCAACGACTATGGGGACACTGAAGCTTTCTTT
CSANDYGDTEAFF
>15|TRBJ1-1|many|-|TRBV7-3
TGTGCCAGCAGCTTAAGGGGGGCCGCGAACACTGAAGCTTTCTTT
CASSLRGAANTEAFF
>13|TRBJ1-2|many|-|TRBV12-3/TRBV12-4
TGTGCCAGCAATTCGGGGGTTCGGTATGGCTACACCTTC
CASNSGVRYGYTF
>17|TRBJ2-5|many|TRBD1|TRBV7-9
TGTGCCAGCAGCCCGAGGACAGGGGACGTCTACCAAGAGACCCAGTACTTC
CASSPRTGDVYQETQYF
>17|TRBJ1-2|many|-|TRBV6-1
TGTGCCAGCAGGGGTCCGGGACCCACCTCAGGAAACTATGGCTACACCTTC
CASRGPGPTSGNYGYTF
>13|TRBJ1-2|many|-|TRBV6-5
TGTGCCAGCAGTCCCGGGCCGGTCTATGGCTACACCTTC
CASSPGPVYGYTF
>16|TRBJ1-1|many|-|TRBV4-1
TGCGCCAGCAGCCAAGACCCGGGAAGGAGAAACACTGAAGCTTTCTTT
CASSQDPGRRNTEAFF
>15|TRBJ2-2|many|-|TRBV6-1
TGTGCCAGCAGTGAAGAAGGAGGGGCGGTCGGGGAGCTGTTTTTT
CASSEEGGAVGELFF
>14|TRBJ1-1|many|TRBD1|TRBV12-3/TRBV12-4
TGTGCCAGCAGTCCGATGACAGGGGGCACTGAAGCTTTCTTT
CASSPMTGGTEAFF
>15|TRBJ2-5|many|TRBD2|TRBV7-8
TGTGCCAGCAGCCCTGGGACTAGCGGGGGTGAGACCCAGTACTTC
CASSPGTSGGETQYF
>14|TRBJ2-2|many|TRBD1|TRBV24-1
TGTGCCACCCGGGGGACAGGGACCACCGGGGAGCTGTTTTTT
CATRGTGTTGELFF
>14|TRBJ1-2|many|-|TRBV12-3/TRBV12-4
TGTGCCAGCAGTTTGGGCAGTCAGAACTATGGCTACACCTTC
CASSLGSQNYGYTF
>12|TRBJ2-7|many|TRBD1|TRBV12-5
TGTGCTAGTGGTGGCTGGACAGGGGATACCGTCTTC
CASGGWTGDTVF
>16|TRBJ2-6|many|-|TRBV19
TGTGCCAGTAGCGCTTGGACTGACTCTGGGGCCAACGTCCTGACTTTC
CASSAWTDSGANVLTF
>15|TRBJ1-5|many|TRBD1|TRBV12-3/TRBV12-4
TGTGCCAGCAGCCTGGGGACAGGGGGCCTTCAGCCCCAGCATTTT
CASSLGTGGLQPQHF
>12|TRBJ1-1|many|-|TRBV20-1
TGCAGTGCTAGAGTGGCGAACACTGAAGCTTTCTTT
CSARVANTEAFF
>14|TRBJ1-1|many|-|TRBV12-3/TRBV12-4
TGTGCCAGCAGTTCGGGTGTCAGGGGCACTGAAGCTTTCTTT
CASSSGVRGTEAFF
>13|TRBJ1-1|many|TRBD1|TRBV27
TGTGCCAGTCTAGACAGGGGGAACACTGAAGCTTTCTTT
CASLDRGNTEAFF
>15|TRBJ1-1|few|TRBD1|TRBV4-1
TGCGCCAGCAGCAATCCCCCACAGGGGGTGGGAGAAGCTTTCTTT
CASSNPPQGVGEAFF
>12|TRBJ1-6|many|-|TRBV6-1
TGTGCCAGCATGGACTCTTTCCCACCCCTCCACTTT
CASMDSFPPLHF
>14|TRBJ2-2|many|-|TRBV10-3
TGTGCCATCAGTGATACAGGGTACACCGGGGAGCTGTTTTTT
CAISDTGYTGELFF
>16|TRBJ1-1|many|-|TRBV19
TGTGCCAGTAGAACCGTTACAAGGGTTAGAAACACTGAAGCTTTCTTT
CASRTVTRVRNTEAFF
>14|TRBJ2-7|-|TRBD1|TRBV18
TGTGCCAGCTCAAGACGGGGACAGGGGTACGAGCAGTACTTC
CASSRRGQGYEQYF
>14|TRBJ1-2|many|-|TRBV20-1
TGCAGTGCTAGCCGACGTGGGGGGAACTATGGCTACACCTTC
CSASRRGGNYGYTF
>12|TRBJ2-7|many|TRBD2|TRBV29-1
TGCAGCGTTGTGGGACTAAAATACGAGCAGTACTTC
CSVVGLKYEQYF
>15|TRBJ2-7|many|TRBD2|TRBV6-1
TGTGCCAGCAGTGAAGCTGTGGGAGGGTACTACGAGCAGTACTTC
CASSEAVGGYYEQYF
>14|TRBJ1-1|many|-|TRBV5-1
TGCGCCAGCAGCCCCAGCCCGAACGGCGCTGAAGCTTTCTTT
CASSPSPNGAEAFF
>15|TRBJ1-1|many|-|TRBV4-1
TGCGCCAGCAGCCAAGGTAAGGGCTCCAGCACTGAAGCTTTCTTT
CASSQGKGSSTEAFF
>17|TRBJ1-2|few|TRBD1|TRBV11-1
TGTGCCAGCAGCCAAGGGTCTGAGGGACAGAGGAACTATGGCTACACCTTC
CASSQGSEGQRNYGYTF
>13|TRBJ2-3|few|-|TRBV20-1
TGCAGTGCTAGAGCCTCCGGCCGGGATACGCAGTATTTT
CSARASGRDTQYF
>16|TRBJ1-4|-|TRBD1|TRBV6-1
TGTGCCAGCAGTCCCCGGGACAGGGGGCGAAATGAAAAACTGTTTTTT
CASSPRDRGRNEKLFF
>14|TRBJ2-7|many|TRBD1|TRBV20-1
TGCAGTGCTAGTCGAGGGGGCGCGAGGGACGAGCAGTACTTC
CSASRGGARDEQYF
>13|TRBJ2-7|many|-|TRBV20-1
TGCAGTGCTAGAGATCTGGGGGTCTCTGGGGAGTACTTC
CSARDLGVSGEYF
>15|TRBJ2-3|many|TRBD1|TRBV19
TGTGCCACCTCCAGTAGGGGGCCGAATACAGATACGCAGTATTTT
CATSSRGPNTDTQYF
>16|TRBJ1-1|many|-|TRBV15
TGTGCCACCAGCAGAGATCGGTTGGGGCGGAACACTGAAGCTTTCTTT
CATSRDRLGRNTEAFF
>14|TRBJ1-1|-|-|TRBV6-5
TGTGCCAGCAGTTTCTCCGGGCCCCGGGGTGAAGCTTTCTTT
CASSFSGPRGEAFF
>17|TRBJ2-2|many|TRBD1|TRBV27
TGTGCCAGCAGTGCCCCTTGGACAGGGTGGGGAACCGGGGAGCTGTTTTTT
CASSAPWTGWGTGELFF
>14|TRBJ2-7|many|TRBD2|TRBV19
TGTGCCAGTAGTATCTTCGGGGGGACCTACGAGCAGTACTTC
CASSIFGGTYEQYF
>14|TRBJ2-7|many|-|TRBV19
TGTGCCAGTAGTATCAAACAGGGTCCCTACGAGCAGTACTTC
CASSIKQGPYEQYF
>15|TRBJ2-5|few|TRBD1|TRBV4-1
TGCGCCAGCAGCCCGCGGACAGGAGAGCAAGAGACCCAGTACTTC
CASSPRTGEQETQYF
>12|TRBJ1-1|-|-|TRBV20-1
TGCAGTGCTCCGGACAGAATCACTGAAGCTTTCTTT
CSAPDRITEAFF
>15|TRBJ2-7|few|TRBD2|TRBV20-1
TGCAGTGCTAGGGACTATAGCGGGGGCCCCTACGAGCAGTACTTC
CSARDYSGGPYEQYF
>13|TRBJ1-1|many|-|TRBV10-1
TGCGCCAGCAGTGGGGTAGGGACCACTGAAGCTTTCTTT
CASSGVGTTEAFF
>15|TRBJ1-2|-|TRBD1|TRBV12-3/TRBV12-4
TGTGCCAGCAGTTTGCCAGGGGGCGAGGCTAAGGGCTACACCTTC
CASSLPGGEAKGYTF
>13|TRBJ1-2|many|-|TRBV7-9
TGTGCCAGCAGCTTCGCCGGCCTCGATGGCTACACCTTC
CASSFAGLDGYTF
>13|TRBJ1-1|many|TRBD1|TRBV10-3
TGTGCCATCACCCCGACAGGGGACACTGAAGCTTTCTTT
CAITPTGDTEAFF
>13|TRBJ1-1|few|-|TRBV5-1
TGCGCCAGCAGCCCCTGGGGGTCCACTGAAGCTTTCTTT
CASSPWGSTEAFF
>15|TRBJ2-7|many|-|TRBV7-2
TGTGCCAGCAGCAGAGGGACAGTGGGGGGCTACGAGCAGTACTTC
CASSRGTVGGYEQYF
>14|TRBJ1-3|many|TRBD1|TRBV5-6
TGTGCCAGCAGCTCGACAGGGACTGGAAACACCATATATTTT
CASSSTGTGNTIYF
>14|TRBJ1-2|many|-|TRBV7-2
TGTGCCAGCAGCTTAGCGGGGGTGGCGGGTGGCTACACCTTC
CASSLAGVAGGYTF
>15|TRBJ1-2|many|TRBD1|TRBV6-5
TGTGCCAGCAGTTACGGCAGGGGGCATGGCTATGGCTACACCTTC
CASSYGRGHGYGYTF
>15|TRBJ2-3|-|-|TRBV19
TGTGCCAGTAGTATAGGAGGACATAGCACAGATACGCAGTATTTT
CASSIGGHSTDTQYF
>14|TRBJ1-2|many|-|TRBV5-1
TGCGCCAGCAGCTTGGGACAGGAAAACTATGGCTACACCTTC
CASSLGQENYGYTF
>12|TRBJ1-6|many|-|TRBV11-2
TGTGCCAGCAGCGGGAGGGGCTCACCCCTCCACTTT
CASSGRGSPLHF
>15|TRBJ1-2|-|-|TRBV12-3/TRBV12-4
TGTGCCAGCAGTTTATCCCCGGGACAAGTCTATGGCTACACCTTC
CASSLSPGQVYGYTF